A selection of T cell receptor beta chains follows, all from one sample in a study of identical twins' blood T cells. TCRdb reprocessed the 5' RACE reads with MiXCR, giving one entry per CDR3 protein. Of 350,000 to 450,000 distinct CDR3 sequences listed, about 28% are singletons. The material sequenced was PBMCs. These receptors were taken from a woman aged 18-49 years in good health. Both conserved end residues are part of each CDR3. Clone size is shown for a subset of rows, as once, few, many or a class of expanded clone.

>TRBV20-1|TRBJ1-4|NA
CSARAGGRGSNEKLFF
>TRBV12-3/TRBV12-4|TRBJ1-4|many
CASRPDIGEKLFF
>TRBV20-1|TRBJ2-1|many
CSAPGTRKYNEQFF
>TRBV19|TRBJ1-1|NA
CASNTGTYTEAFF
>TRBV20-1|TRBJ1-2|NA
CSAPPSGAGRYTF
>TRBV4-1|TRBJ1-1|NA
CASSLDRLRWTEAFF
>TRBV7-9|TRBJ2-5|few
CASSLIKRETQYF
>TRBV7-9|TRBJ1-5|few
CASSFFGRGLSNQPQHF
>TRBV20-1|TRBJ1-1|few
CSAKVAVNTEAFF
>TRBV19|TRBJ2-1|NA
CASSILSGGAEQFF
>TRBV6-2/TRBV6-3|TRBJ2-1|many
CASSYLAGFGEQFF
>TRBV14|TRBJ1-2|few
CASSQTGTPIYGYTF
>TRBV27|TRBJ1-1|few
CASSLGQDHAEAFF
>TRBV5-1|TRBJ2-6|few
CASSDHSGANVLTF
>TRBV20-1|TRBJ2-5|few
CSASWTPGETQYF
>TRBV4-3|TRBJ2-3|NA
CASSQGGGRTDTQYF
>TRBV5-1|TRBJ2-2|NA
CASSLPTGVGTKQGTGELFF
>TRBV11-2|TRBJ2-6|many
CASSLASGANVLTF
>TRBV29-1|TRBJ1-4|NA
CSVQVSANEKLLF
>TRBV6-4|TRBJ2-3|many
CASSRGESPGTQYF
>TRBV20-1|TRBJ2-7|NA
CSASPGAFSEQYF
>TRBV20-1|TRBJ2-7|NA
CSAREVTYEQYF
>TRBV3-1|TRBJ2-1|NA
CASSQSPADNEQFF
>TRBV11-2|TRBJ2-3|few
CASSRRGGDSTDTQYF
>TRBV20-1|TRBJ1-1|NA
CSAPHPDVFTEAFF
>TRBV9|TRBJ1-1|NA
CASSVGDTTEAFF
>TRBV10-3|TRBJ2-1|NA
CAISEPGYNEQFF
>TRBV7-9|TRBJ1-6|NA
CASSLGALNNSPLHF
>TRBV7-3|TRBJ1-2|NA
CASSFRGTGVVDGYTF
>TRBV2|TRBJ2-3|NA
CASSSSTNPGTQYF
>TRBV6-5|TRBJ1-1|many
CASSFRGLTEAFF
>TRBV5-1|TRBJ1-1|few
CASGGDRNTEAFF
>TRBV29-1|TRBJ2-3|NA
CSVVSLRQITDMQYF